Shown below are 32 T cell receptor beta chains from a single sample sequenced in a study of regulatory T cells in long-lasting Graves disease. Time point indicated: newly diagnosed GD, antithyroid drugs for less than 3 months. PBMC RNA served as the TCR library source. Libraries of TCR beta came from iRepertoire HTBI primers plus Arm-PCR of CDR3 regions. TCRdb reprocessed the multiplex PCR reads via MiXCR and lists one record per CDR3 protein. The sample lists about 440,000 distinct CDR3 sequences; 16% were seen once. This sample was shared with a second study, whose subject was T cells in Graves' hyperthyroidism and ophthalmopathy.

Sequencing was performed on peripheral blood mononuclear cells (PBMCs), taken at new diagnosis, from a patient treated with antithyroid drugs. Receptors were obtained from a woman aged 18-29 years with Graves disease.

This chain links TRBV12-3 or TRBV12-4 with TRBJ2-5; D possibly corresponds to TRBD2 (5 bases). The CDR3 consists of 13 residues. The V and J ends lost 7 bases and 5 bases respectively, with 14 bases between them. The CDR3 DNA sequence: TGTGCCAGCAAAGTCCCGGGATCGGAGACCCAGTACTTC. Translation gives CASKVPGSETQYF.

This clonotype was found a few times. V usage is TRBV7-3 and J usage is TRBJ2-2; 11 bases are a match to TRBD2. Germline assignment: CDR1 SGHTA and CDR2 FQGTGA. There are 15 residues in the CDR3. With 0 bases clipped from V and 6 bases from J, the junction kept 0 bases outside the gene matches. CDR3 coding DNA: TGTGCCAGCAGCTTAACGGGACTAGCGGCCGGGGAGCTGTTTTTT. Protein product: CASSLTGLAAGELFF.

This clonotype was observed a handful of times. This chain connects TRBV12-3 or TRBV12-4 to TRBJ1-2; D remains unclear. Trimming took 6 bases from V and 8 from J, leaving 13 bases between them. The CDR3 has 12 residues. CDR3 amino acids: CASSVRYRGYTF. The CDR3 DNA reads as TGTGCCAGCAGCGTGAGGTACAGAGGCTACACCTTC.

The CDR3 is CASSLGGQETQFF. The CDR3 region has the DNA TGTGCCAGCAGTTTGGGGGGCCAAGAGACCCAGTTCTTC. The chain recombines TRBV28 with TRBJ2-1; D possibly matches TRBD1 or TRBD2 (6 bases each). The germline V gene encodes CDR1 MDHEN and CDR2 SYDVKM. Trimming took off 3 bases at V and 13 bases at J, with 16 bases between the two ends. CDR3 size: 13 residues.

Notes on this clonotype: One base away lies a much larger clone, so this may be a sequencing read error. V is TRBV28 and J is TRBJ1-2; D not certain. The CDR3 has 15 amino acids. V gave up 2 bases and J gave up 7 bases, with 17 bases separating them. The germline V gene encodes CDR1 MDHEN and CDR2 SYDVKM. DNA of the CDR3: TGTGCCAGCAGTTTAGTGAGGGCGCAGGAGTCTGGCTACACCTTC. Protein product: CASSLVRAQESGYTF.

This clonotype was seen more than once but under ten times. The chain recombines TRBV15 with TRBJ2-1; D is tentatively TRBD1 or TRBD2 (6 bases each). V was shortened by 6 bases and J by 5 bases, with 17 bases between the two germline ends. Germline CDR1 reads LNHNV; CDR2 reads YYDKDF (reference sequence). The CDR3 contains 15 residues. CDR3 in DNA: TGTGCCACCAGTTGGGGGGCATTAGCGAACAATGAGCAGTTCTTC. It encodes CATSWGALANNEQFF.

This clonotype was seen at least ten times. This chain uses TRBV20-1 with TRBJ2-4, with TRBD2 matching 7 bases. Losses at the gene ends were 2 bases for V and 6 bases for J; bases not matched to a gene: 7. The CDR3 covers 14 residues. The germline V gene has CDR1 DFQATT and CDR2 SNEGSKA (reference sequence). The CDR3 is CSARFAGERNIQYF. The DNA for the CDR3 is TGCAGTGCTAGATTTGCGGGAGAGAGAAACATTCAGTACTTC.

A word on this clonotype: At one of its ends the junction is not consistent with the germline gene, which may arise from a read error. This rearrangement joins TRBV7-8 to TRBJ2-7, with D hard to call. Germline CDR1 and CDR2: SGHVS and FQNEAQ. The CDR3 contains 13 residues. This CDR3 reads CPSSFSGYYEQYF. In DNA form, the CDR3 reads TGTCCCAGCAGCTTCTCCGGTTACTACGAGCAGTACTTC.

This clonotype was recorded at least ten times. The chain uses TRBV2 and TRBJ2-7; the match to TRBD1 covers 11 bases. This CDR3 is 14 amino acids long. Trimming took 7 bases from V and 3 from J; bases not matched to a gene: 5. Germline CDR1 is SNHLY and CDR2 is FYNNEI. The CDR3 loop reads CASNWDRGDYEQYF. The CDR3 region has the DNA TGTGCCAGCAATTGGGACAGGGGGGACTACGAGCAGTACTTC.

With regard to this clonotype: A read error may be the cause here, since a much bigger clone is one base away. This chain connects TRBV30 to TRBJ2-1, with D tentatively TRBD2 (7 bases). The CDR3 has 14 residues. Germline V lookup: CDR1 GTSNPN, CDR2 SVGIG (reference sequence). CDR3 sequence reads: CAWHRGRGWGGRLF. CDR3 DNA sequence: TGTGCCTGGCATCGGGGCAGGGGTTGGGGGGGCAGACTCTTC.

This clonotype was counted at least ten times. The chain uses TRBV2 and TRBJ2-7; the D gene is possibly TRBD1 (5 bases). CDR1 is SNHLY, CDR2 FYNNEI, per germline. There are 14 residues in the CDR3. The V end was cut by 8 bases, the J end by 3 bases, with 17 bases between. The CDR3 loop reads CASHRVQGNYEQYF. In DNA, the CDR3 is TGTGCCAGCCATCGAGTTCAGGGCAACTACGAGCAGTACTTC.

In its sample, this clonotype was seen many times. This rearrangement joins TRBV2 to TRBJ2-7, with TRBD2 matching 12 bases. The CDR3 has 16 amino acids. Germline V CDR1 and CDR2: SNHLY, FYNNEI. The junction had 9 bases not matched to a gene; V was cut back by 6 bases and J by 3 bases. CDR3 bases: TGTGCCAGCAGGGAAACGACTAGCGGGAGTAGCTACGAGCAGTACTTC. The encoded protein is CASRETTSGSSYEQYF.

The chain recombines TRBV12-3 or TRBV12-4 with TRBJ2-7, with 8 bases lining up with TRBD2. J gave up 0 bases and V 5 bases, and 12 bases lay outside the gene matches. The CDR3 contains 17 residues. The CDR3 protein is CASSGYSREGFSYEQYF. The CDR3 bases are TGTGCCAGCAGTGGGTACAGCCGGGAGGGATTCTCCTACGAGCAGTACTTC.

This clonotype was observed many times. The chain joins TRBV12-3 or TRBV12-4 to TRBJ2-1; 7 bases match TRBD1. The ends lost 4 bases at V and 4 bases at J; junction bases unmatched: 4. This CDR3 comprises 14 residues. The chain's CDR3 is CASSSGTEYNEQFF. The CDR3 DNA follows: TGTGCCAGCAGTTCCGGGACAGAATACAATGAGCAGTTCTTC.

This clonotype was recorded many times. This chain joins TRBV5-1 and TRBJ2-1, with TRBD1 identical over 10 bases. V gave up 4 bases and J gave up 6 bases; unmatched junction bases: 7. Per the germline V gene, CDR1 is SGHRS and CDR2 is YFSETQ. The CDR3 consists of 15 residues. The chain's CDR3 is CASSPDGQGGNEQFF. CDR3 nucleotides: TGCGCCAGCAGCCCGGATGGACAGGGGGGCAATGAGCAGTTCTTC.

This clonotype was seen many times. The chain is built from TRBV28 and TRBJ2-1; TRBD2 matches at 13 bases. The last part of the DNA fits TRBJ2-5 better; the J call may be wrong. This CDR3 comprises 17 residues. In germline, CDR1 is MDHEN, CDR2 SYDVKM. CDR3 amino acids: CASSGTSGKWDRETQYF. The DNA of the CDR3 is TGTGCCAGCAGCGGGACTAGCGGGAAATGGGACAGGGAGACCCAGTACTTC.

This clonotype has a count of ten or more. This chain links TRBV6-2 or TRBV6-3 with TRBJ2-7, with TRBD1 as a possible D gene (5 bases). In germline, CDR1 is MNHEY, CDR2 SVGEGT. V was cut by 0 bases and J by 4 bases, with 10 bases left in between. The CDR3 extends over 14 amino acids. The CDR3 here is CASSYSPGQYEQYF. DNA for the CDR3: TGTGCCAGCAGTTACTCTCCAGGGCAGTACGAGCAGTACTTC.

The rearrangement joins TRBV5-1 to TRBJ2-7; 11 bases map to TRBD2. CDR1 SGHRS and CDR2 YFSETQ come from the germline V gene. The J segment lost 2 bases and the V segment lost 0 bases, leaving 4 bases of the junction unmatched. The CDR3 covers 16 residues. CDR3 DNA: TGCGCCAGCAGCTTGGCCACTAGCGGGAGCGCCTACGAGCAGTACTTC. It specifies CASSLATSGSAYEQYF.

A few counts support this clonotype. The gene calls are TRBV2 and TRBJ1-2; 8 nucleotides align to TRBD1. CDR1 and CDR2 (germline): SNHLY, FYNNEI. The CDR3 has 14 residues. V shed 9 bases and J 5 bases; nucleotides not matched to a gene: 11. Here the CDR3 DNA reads TGTGCCAGTACCCTCCAGGGGGCCCGGTATGGCTACACCTTC. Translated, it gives CASTLQGARYGYTF.

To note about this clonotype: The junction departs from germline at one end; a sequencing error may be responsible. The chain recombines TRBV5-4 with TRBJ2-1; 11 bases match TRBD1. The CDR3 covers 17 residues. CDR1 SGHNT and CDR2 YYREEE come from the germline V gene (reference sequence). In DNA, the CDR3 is TGTGTCAGCAGCTTATTGGGGGACAGGGGGGCCTACAATGAGCAGTTCTTC. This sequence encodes CVSSLLGDRGAYNEQFF.

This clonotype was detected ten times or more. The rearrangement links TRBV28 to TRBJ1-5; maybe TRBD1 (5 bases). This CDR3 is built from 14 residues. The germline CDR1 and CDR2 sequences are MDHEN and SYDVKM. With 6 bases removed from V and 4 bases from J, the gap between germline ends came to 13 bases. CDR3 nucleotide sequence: TGTGCCAGCAGCCGGGGAGGGGAAAATCAGCCCCAGCATTTT. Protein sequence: CASSRGGENQPQHF.

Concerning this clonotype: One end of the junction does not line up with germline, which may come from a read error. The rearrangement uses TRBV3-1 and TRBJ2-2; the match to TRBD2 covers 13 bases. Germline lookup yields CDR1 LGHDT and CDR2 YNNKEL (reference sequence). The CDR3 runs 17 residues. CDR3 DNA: TGTGCCAGCAACCAAAGGACTAGCGGGAGTTACACCGGGGAGCTGTTTTTT. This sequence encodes CASNQRTSGSYTGELFF.

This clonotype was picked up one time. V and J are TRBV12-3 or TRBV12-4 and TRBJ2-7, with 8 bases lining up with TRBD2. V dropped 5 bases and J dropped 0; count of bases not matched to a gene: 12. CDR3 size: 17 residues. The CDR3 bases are TGTGCCAGCAGTCCGCGGAGCGGGAGCGGGGGCTCCTACGAGCAGTACTTC. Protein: CASSPRSGSGGSYEQYF.

CDR3 protein: CSVENLGTYEQYF. DNA for the CDR3: TGCAGTGTCGAGAACCTTGGGACCTACGAGCAGTACTTC. The V and J genes are TRBV20-1 and TRBJ2-7; D is unclear. Germline CDR1 DFQATT, CDR2 SNEGSKA (reference sequence). The CDR3 has 13 amino acids. The ends were cut back, 7 bases at V and 2 bases at J, with 15 bases in the middle.

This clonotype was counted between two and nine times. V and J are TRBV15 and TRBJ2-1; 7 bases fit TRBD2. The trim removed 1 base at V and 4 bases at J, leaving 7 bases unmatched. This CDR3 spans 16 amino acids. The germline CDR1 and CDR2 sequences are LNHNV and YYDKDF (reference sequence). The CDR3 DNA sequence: TGTGCCACCAGCAGAGGTCAAGCGGGGCGATACAATGAGCAGTTCTTC. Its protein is CATSRGQAGRYNEQFF. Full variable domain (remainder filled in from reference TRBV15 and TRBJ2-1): DAMVIQNPRYQVTQFGKPVTLSCSQTLNHNVMYWYQQKSSQAPKLLFHYYDKDFNNEADTPDNFQSRRPNTSFCFLDIRSPGLGDTAMYLCATSRGQAGRYNEQFFGPGTRLTVL.

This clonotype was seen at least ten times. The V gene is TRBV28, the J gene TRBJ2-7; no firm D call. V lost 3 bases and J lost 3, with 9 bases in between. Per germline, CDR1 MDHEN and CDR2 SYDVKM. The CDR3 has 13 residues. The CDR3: CASSLFLFYEQYF. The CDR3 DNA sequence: TGTGCCAGCAGTTTGTTCCTGTTCTACGAGCAGTACTTC.

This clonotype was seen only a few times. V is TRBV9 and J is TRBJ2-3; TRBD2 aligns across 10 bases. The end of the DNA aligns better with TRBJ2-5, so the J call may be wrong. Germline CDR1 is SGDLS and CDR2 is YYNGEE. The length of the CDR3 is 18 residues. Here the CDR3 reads CASSVGLAGGVVGETQYF. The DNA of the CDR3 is TGTGCCAGCAGCGTAGGATTAGCGGGAGGTGTGGTAGGAGAGACCCAGTACTTC.

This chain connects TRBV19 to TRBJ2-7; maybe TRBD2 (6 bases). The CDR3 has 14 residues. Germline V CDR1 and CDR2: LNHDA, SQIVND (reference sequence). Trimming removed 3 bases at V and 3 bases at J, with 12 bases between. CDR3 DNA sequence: TGTGCCAGTAGTATTTCGGCGGGAAACTACGAGCAGTACTTC. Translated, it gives CASSISAGNYEQYF. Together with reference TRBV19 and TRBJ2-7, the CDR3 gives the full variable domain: DGGITQSPKYLFRKEGQNVTLSCEQNLNHDAMYWYRQDPGQGLRLIYYSQIVNDFQKGDIAEGYSVSREKKESFPLTVTSAQKNPTAFYLCASSISAGNYEQYFGPGTRLTVT.

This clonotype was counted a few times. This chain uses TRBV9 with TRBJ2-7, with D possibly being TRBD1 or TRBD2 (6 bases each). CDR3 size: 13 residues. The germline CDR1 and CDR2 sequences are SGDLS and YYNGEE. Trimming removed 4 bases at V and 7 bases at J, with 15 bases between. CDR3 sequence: CASSFRGAGEQYF. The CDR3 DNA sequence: TGTGCCAGCAGCTTTAGGGGGGCGGGGGAGCAGTACTTC.

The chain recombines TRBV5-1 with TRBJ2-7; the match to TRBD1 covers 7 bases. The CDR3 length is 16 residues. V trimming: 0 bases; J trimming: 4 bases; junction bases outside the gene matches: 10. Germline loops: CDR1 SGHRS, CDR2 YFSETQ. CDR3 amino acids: CASSLAGEGANYEQYF. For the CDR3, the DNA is TGCGCCAGCAGCTTGGCCGGAGAGGGGGCGAATTACGAGCAGTACTTC.

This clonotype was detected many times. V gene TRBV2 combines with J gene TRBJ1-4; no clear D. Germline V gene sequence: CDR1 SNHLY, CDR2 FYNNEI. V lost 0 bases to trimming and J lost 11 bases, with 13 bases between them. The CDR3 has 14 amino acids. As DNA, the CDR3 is TGTGCCAGCAGTGAAGCGTACTCTGTACGGAAACTGTTTTTT. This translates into CASSEAYSVRKLFF.

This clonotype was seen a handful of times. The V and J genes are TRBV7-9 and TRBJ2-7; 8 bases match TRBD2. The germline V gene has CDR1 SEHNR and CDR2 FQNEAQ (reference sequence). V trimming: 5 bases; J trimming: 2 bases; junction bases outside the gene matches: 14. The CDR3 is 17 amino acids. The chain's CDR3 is CASSGTRLPLPAYEQYF. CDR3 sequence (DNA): TGTGCCAGCAGCGGGACTAGGCTCCCGCTACCGGCCTACGAGCAGTACTTC.